This entry lists 17 T cell receptor beta chains sequenced from one sample in a study of blood T cells in healthy people across ages. Primed by a sample-barcoded 5' primer and a J-beta primer mix, a second PCR proceeded for roughly 6 to 12 cycles. TCRdb re-analysed the 5' RACE reads in MiXCR, keeping a single row per CDR3 protein. The profile covers more than 1,400,000 distinct CDR3 sequences, with about 43% appearing a single time and under 8% taken by the ten largest. The sequenced sample was blood. Receptors originate from a woman between 18 and 29 years old in good health.

The V call is TRBV20-1, the J call TRBJ2-3; unclear D gene. With 5 bases removed from V and 4 bases from J, the gap between germline ends came to 22 bases. Per the germline V gene, CDR1 is DFQATT and CDR2 is SNEGSKA (reference sequence). This CDR3 has 16 amino acids. The CDR3 protein is CSARPDRPRKADTQYF. The DNA of the CDR3 is TGCAGTGCTCGCCCCGACCGCCCCAGGAAGGCAGATACGCAGTATTTT.

V usage is TRBV6-2 or TRBV6-3 and J usage is TRBJ2-1; 13 bases match TRBD2. The J segment lost 4 bases and the V segment lost 6 bases, leaving 9 bases of the junction unmatched. CDR3 length: 17 amino acids. Germline V gene data show CDR1 as MNHEY and CDR2 as SVGEGT. CDR3 amino acids: CASRTPGTSGAYNEQFF. The CDR3 coding sequence is TGTGCCAGCAGAACCCCCGGGACTAGCGGGGCTTACAATGAGCAGTTCTTC.

This clonotype came up a few times. V and J are TRBV7-9 and TRBJ1-1; 7 bases map to TRBD1. The V gene's germline CDR1 is SEHNR and CDR2 FQNEAQ (reference sequence). The CDR3 consists of 15 residues. The trim removed 4 bases at V and 4 bases at J, leaving 9 bases unmatched. CDR3 loop: CASSSRTGRGTEAFF. For the CDR3, the DNA is TGTGCCAGCAGCTCCCGGACAGGACGGGGCACTGAAGCTTTCTTT.

This clonotype was found a few times. This chain connects TRBV12-3 or TRBV12-4 to TRBJ2-7; D uncertain. V lost 3 bases to trimming and J lost 0 bases, with 12 bases between them. The length of the CDR3 is 15 residues. CDR3 nucleotide sequence: TGTGCCAGCAGTTTCTCAGCCAGGATCTCCTACGAGCAGTACTTC. It encodes CASSFSARISYEQYF.

The rearrangement links TRBV12-3 or TRBV12-4 to TRBJ1-1; TRBD1 is a possible D gene (5 bases). The V end lost 5 bases, the J end lost 2 bases, and 12 bases lay between the germline ends. The CDR3 covers 14 residues. The CDR3: CASSQQGSNTEAFF. The CDR3 nucleotides are TGTGCCAGCAGTCAGCAGGGTTCTAACACTGAAGCTTTCTTT.

This clonotype was seen only a few times. The chain is built from TRBV2 and TRBJ1-1, with D possibly matching TRBD1 (5 bases). The length of the CDR3 is 14 residues. Germline V CDR1 and CDR2: SNHLY, FYNNEI. V dropped 1 base and J dropped 0 bases, with 6 bases sitting between them. The CDR3 nucleotides are TGTGCCAGCAGTGAAGAGGGGCTGAACACTGAAGCTTTCTTT. Its protein product is CASSEEGLNTEAFF.

The rearrangement joins TRBV27 to TRBJ2-5, with 10 positions matching TRBD1. The V gene's germline CDR1 is MNHEY and CDR2 SMNVEV (reference sequence). The ends lost 6 bases at V and 11 bases at J; junction bases unmatched: 15. There are 15 residues in the CDR3. The CDR3 spells CASSPLGTGDSKQYF. The DNA of the CDR3 is TGTGCCAGCAGCCCGCTAGGGACAGGGGACAGCAAGCAGTACTTC.

The genes are TRBV12-5 and TRBJ1-2; D is unclear. Trimming stripped 1 base from V and 7 bases from J, with 13 bases between. Germline values: CDR1 LGHNT, CDR2 FRNRAP. The CDR3 loop spans 14 amino acids. CDR3 residues: CASGLGVFEGGYTF. The CDR3 DNA sequence: TGTGCTAGTGGTTTGGGAGTTTTCGAGGGTGGCTACACCTTC.

The genes are TRBV12-3 or TRBV12-4 and TRBJ1-2; D is perhaps TRBD1 (5 bases). V gave up 2 bases and J gave up 4 bases, with 14 bases separating them. This CDR3 contains 15 residues. The DNA of the CDR3 is TGTGCCAGCAGTTTACGGGTCAGCCAGGGCTATGGCTACACCTTC. Translation gives CASSLRVSQGYGYTF.

The chain employs TRBV18 and TRBJ2-7; D uncertain. Germline values: CDR1 KGHSH, CDR2 LQKENI. Trimming shortened V by 3 bases and J by 0 bases, and 9 bases separated the two germline ends. The CDR3 is 14 residues long. The CDR3 reads CASSPPRSSYEQYF. CDR3 nucleotides: TGTGCCAGCTCACCGCCCCGGAGCTCCTACGAGCAGTACTTC.

This chain links TRBV7-6 with TRBJ2-5, with 8 bases identical to TRBD2. J gave up 3 bases and V 3 bases, and 6 bases lay outside the gene matches. The CDR3 runs to 15 residues. Germline-derived CDR1 and CDR2 are SGHVS and FNYEAQ. The chain's CDR3 is CASSLPPGLEETQYF. The CDR3 DNA follows: TGTGCCAGCAGCTTGCCTCCGGGACTAGAAGAGACCCAGTACTTC.

V is TRBV6-5 and J is TRBJ2-1; D tentatively reads TRBD1 or TRBD2 (5 bases each). This CDR3 is 16 amino acids long. Trimming pared 2 bases from V and 0 bases from J, leaving 11 bases between. Germline lookup yields CDR1 MNHEY and CDR2 SVGAGI. CDR3 residues: CASSYRGASSYNEQFF. DNA of the CDR3: TGTGCCAGCAGTTACAGGGGAGCCAGCTCCTACAATGAGCAGTTCTTC.

The CDR3 DNA follows: TGCGCCAGCAGCTTGGAAGGTTCGGGGGCAGATACGCAGTATTTT. This gives the protein CASSLEGSGADTQYF. The chain employs TRBV5-1 and TRBJ2-3; weak D call: TRBD2 (6 bases). Germline CDR1 is SGHRS and CDR2 is YFSETQ. The CDR3 runs 15 residues. The V gene lost 0 bases and the J gene lost 4 bases, with 12 bases spanning the gap. The entire variable domain, with the rest obtained from reference TRBV5-1 and TRBJ2-3, is as follows: KAGVTQTPRYLIKTRGQQVTLSCSPISGHRSVSWYQQTPGQGLQFLFEYFSETQRNKGNFPGRFSGRQFSNSRSEMNVSTLELGDSALYLCASSLEGSGADTQYFGPGTRLTVL.

The CDR3 nucleotides are TGCGCCAGCAGCTCCGGGACTAGCGGAGGCTACGAGCAGTACTTC. It specifies CASSSGTSGGYEQYF. The chain carries TRBV5-1 and TRBJ2-7, with 11 bases lining up with TRBD2. Germline trimming cut 3 bases from V and 3 bases from J; bases unmatched to any gene: 5. Germline assignment: CDR1 SGHRS and CDR2 YFSETQ. This CDR3 has 15 amino acids.

Comment on this clonotype: Possible read error: a much larger clone is one base away. The V and J genes are TRBV4-1 and TRBJ2-7; 10 bases line up with TRBD2. Germline-derived CDR1 and CDR2 are MGHRA and YSYEKL. The CDR3 consists of 16 residues. CDR3: CASGQDPSGSRYEQYF. CDR3 bases: TGCGCCAGCGGCCAAGATCCTAGCGGGAGTAGGTACGAGCAGTACTTC.

The chain employs TRBV27 and TRBJ1-2; D not resolved. Germline loops: CDR1 MNHEY, CDR2 SMNVEV (reference sequence). Trimming stripped 5 bases from V and 4 bases from J, with 14 bases between. The CDR3 has 14 amino acids. The CDR3 DNA reads as TGTGCCAGCAGTCACTCCGTGGAGTCCTATGGCTACACCTTC. Its protein is CASSHSVESYGYTF.

V and J are TRBV6-5 and TRBJ2-3, with TRBD2 identical over 7 bases. Germline CDR1 and CDR2: MNHEY and SVGAGI. The CDR3 is 18 residues long. The V and J ends lost 2 bases and 0 bases, in that order; junction bases with no gene match: 11. CDR3 residues: CASSYPWAAGASTDTQYF. DNA for the CDR3: TGTGCCAGCAGTTACCCCTGGGCGGCGGGAGCTAGCACAGATACGCAGTATTTT.